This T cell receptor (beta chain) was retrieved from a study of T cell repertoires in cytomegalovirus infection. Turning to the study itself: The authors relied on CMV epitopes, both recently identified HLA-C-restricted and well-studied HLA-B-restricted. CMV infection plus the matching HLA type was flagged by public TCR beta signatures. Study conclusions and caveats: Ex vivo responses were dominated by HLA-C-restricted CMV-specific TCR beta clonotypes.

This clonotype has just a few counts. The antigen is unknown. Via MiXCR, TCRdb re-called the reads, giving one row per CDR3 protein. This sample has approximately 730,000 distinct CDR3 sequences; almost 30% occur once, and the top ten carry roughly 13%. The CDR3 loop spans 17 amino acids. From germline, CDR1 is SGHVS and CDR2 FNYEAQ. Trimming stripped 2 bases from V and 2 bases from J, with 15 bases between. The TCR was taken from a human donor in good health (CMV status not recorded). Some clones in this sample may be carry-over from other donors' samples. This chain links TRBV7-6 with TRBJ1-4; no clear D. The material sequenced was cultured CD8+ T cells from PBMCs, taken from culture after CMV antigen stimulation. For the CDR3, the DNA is TGTGCCAGCAGCTTAAACCTTCCGGACGGGACTAATGAAAAACTGTTTTTT. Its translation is CASSLNLPDGTNEKLFF.